The 10 T cell receptor beta chains below were found in one sample sequenced in a study of blood T cells in healthy people across ages (dated by TCRdb to between 2015 and 2016). The library was generated by 5' RACE. The data were produced on an Illumina HiSeq 2500. A second 7 to 11 cycle PCR used a sample-barcoded 5' primer and a J-beta primer mix. TCRdb redid the processing of the public reads, applying fastp at Q25 and MiXCR, and retained in-frame beta chains. Under each unique CDR3 protein, matching rows form one entry showing the most common genes and DNA. The sample table contains 550,000 to 600,000 distinct CDR3 sequences; only one count was recorded for around half of them. About 26% of the sample is in the top ten clones. The sample taken for sequencing was blood. Receptors were obtained from a man older than 75 in good health.

Comment on this clonotype: A much larger clone differs from this one at a single base, so this may be a read error. The chain combines TRBV12-3 or TRBV12-4 with TRBJ1-5, with D tentatively TRBD1 (5 bases). Trimming left V 6 bases short and J 7 bases short, with 16 bases between. This CDR3 region has 14 residues. This CDR3 reads CASSPSGGNQPQHF. The DNA for the CDR3 is TGTGCCAGCAGCCCTTCTGGGGGGAACCAGCCCCAGCATTTT.

The CDR3 spells CASSIQGRDQPQHF. In DNA, the CDR3 is TGTGCCAGCAGTATACAGGGCCGCGATCAGCCCCAGCATTTT. The gene calls are TRBV28 and TRBJ1-5; the D gene is possibly TRBD1 (6 bases). The CDR3 loop spans 14 amino acids. Trimming took off 5 bases at V and 5 bases at J, with 13 bases between the two ends. Germline assignment: CDR1 MDHEN and CDR2 SYDVKM. Complete variable domain (other parts from reference TRBV28 and TRBJ1-5): DVKVTQSSRYLVKRTGEKVFLECVQDMDHENMFWYRQDPGLGLRLIYFSYDVKMKEKGDIPEGYSVSREKKERFSLILESASTNQTSMYLCASSIQGRDQPQHFGDGTRLSIL.

This chain joins TRBV11-2 and TRBJ2-1, with D hard to call. The CDR3 spans 13 residues. In germline, CDR1 is SGHAT, CDR2 FQNNGV. Trimming removed 3 bases from V and 8 bases from J, with 11 bases in between. The CDR3 sequence: CASSLHAVDEQFF. The CDR3 DNA is TGTGCCAGCAGCTTGCATGCCGTCGATGAGCAGTTCTTC.

The chain employs TRBV29-1 and TRBJ2-7; a weak D match, TRBD1 (5 bases). CDR3 size: 16 residues. V was shortened by 0 bases and J by 0 bases, with 15 bases between the two germline ends. CDR1 is SQVTM and CDR2 is ANQGSEA in the germline V gene. CDR3 DNA: TGCAGCGTTGAAGATTTGGTCCAGGGATCCTCCTACGAGCAGTACTTC. It is translated as CSVEDLVQGSSYEQYF.

As concerns this clonotype: A much more abundant neighbour one base away suggests this may be a read error. The rearrangement joins TRBV7-9 to TRBJ2-7, with D possibly TRBD2 on 6 matching bases. This CDR3 is 13 amino acids long. CDR1 is SEHNR, CDR2 FQNEAQ, per germline (reference sequence). The V gene lost 4 bases and the J gene lost 7 bases, with 14 bases spanning the gap. This chain's CDR3 is CASSYELATEQYF. As DNA, the CDR3 is TGTGCCAGCAGCTACGAACTAGCAACTGAGCAGTACTTC.

The chain is built from TRBV20-1 and TRBJ2-7; D is ambiguous. TRBJ2-4 explains the end of the DNA better; the J call may be wrong. The CDR3 runs 15 residues. The germline V gene has CDR1 DFQATT and CDR2 SNEGSKA (reference sequence). The CDR3, as DNA: TGCAGTGCGCATGCCAATCCCCGGAGAGAAAACATTCAGTACTTC. Translating gives CSAHANPRRENIQYF.

In its sample, this clonotype was seen a few times. The V call is TRBV6-6, the J call TRBJ2-7, with D unclear. The CDR3 is 11 amino acids. V dropped 11 bases and J dropped 5 bases, with 13 bases sitting between them. The germline V gene encodes CDR1 MNHNY and CDR2 SVGAGI (reference sequence). For the CDR3, the DNA is TGTGCCTGTAGGAACGGAAACGAGCAGTACTTC. Amino acids: CACRNGNEQYF.

The gene calls are TRBV5-1 and TRBJ2-7; 7 positions agree with TRBD1. CDR3 length equals 14 residues. With 6 bases clipped from V and 3 bases from J, the junction kept 9 bases outside the gene matches. Germline loops: CDR1 SGHRS, CDR2 YFSETQ. The CDR3 loop reads CASKGSTGDYEQYF. The CDR3 nucleotides are TGCGCCAGCAAAGGTAGCACAGGGGACTACGAGCAGTACTTC.

There are a few counts of this clonotype. This chain joins TRBV6-1 and TRBJ2-5; D gene uncertain. CDR1 MNHNS and CDR2 SASEGT come from the germline V gene. The V gene lost 5 bases and the J gene lost 4 bases, with 20 bases spanning the gap. The CDR3 contains 16 residues. For the CDR3, the DNA is TGTGCCAGCAGTCGGAATCGAGTGAACACCGGAGAGACCCAGTACTTC. Protein: CASSRNRVNTGETQYF.

V and J are TRBV29-1 and TRBJ1-1; a weak D match, TRBD1 (5 bases). The CDR3 covers 13 residues. Germline CDR1 is SQVTM and CDR2 is ANQGSEA. The V gene lost 4 bases and the J gene lost 5 bases, with 14 bases spanning the gap. This CDR3 is CSVGWDDGTEAFF. The CDR3 nucleotides read TGCAGCGTTGGTTGGGACGATGGGACTGAAGCTTTCTTT.